Following are 10 T cell receptor beta chains from one sample sequenced in a study of blood T cell repertoires in COVID-19. Assay used: immunoSEQ multiplex PCR; TCRdb lists only in-frame clones, some missing. The profile covers fewer than 250,000 clones, with over 75% appearing a single time and around 7% taken by the ten largest. Sequenced: PBMCs or T cells enriched from blood (not recorded which). The receptor set was obtained from a man under 40 in a cohort exposed to, infected with or recovered from COVID-19 (not recorded which).

The V gene is TRBV19, the J gene TRBJ1-2, with no clear D. V was trimmed by 4 bases and J by 8 bases, leaving 23 bases between them. Looked up from germline, CDR1 is LNHDA and CDR2 is SQIVND (reference sequence). The CDR3 contains 16 residues. For the CDR3, the DNA is TGTGCCAGTAGTACGACCTCTAGGAAGGCCATATACGGCTACACCTTC. Its translation is CASSTTSRKAIYGYTF.

The chain has TRBV18 and TRBJ1-1, with D uncertain. V lost 3 bases and J lost 7, with 15 bases in between. The CDR3 is 14 residues long. Germline V gene sequence: CDR1 KGHSH, CDR2 LQKENI. This CDR3 is CASSPNASPGEAFF. CDR3 in DNA: TGTGCCAGCTCACCTAATGCCTCACCGGGTGAAGCTTTCTTT.

The DNA for the CDR3 is TGTGCCAGCAGGACAGGGACAGGCGATATCCAGCCCCAGCATTTT. Translation: CASRTGTGDIQPQHF. The rearrangement uses TRBV28 and TRBJ1-5; TRBD1 matches 8 bases. Per germline, CDR1 MDHEN and CDR2 SYDVKM. This CDR3 contains 15 residues. V gave up 6 bases and J gave up 7 bases; unmatched junction bases: 11. The variable domain in full, with the rest retrieved from reference TRBV28 and TRBJ1-5, is DVKVTQSSRYLVKRTGEKVFLECVQDMDHENMFWYRQDPGLGLRLIYFSYDVKMKEKGDIPEGYSVSREKKERFSLILESASTNQTSMYLCASRTGTGDIQPQHFGDGTRLSIL.

This chain uses TRBV19 with TRBJ2-4; perhaps TRBD2 as D (6 bases). The CDR3 extends over 16 amino acids. Germline CDR1 reads LNHDA; CDR2 reads SQIVND (reference sequence). Trimming stripped 3 bases from V and 0 bases from J, with 12 bases between. For the CDR3, the DNA is TGTGCCAGTAGTATTCCGGGACTTCTAGCCAAAAACATTCAGTACTTC. Its translation is CASSIPGLLAKNIQYF.

DNA for the CDR3: TGTGCCAGCAGTTTCGGGCCCCCTAGCGAGAGCTCCTACAATGAGCAGTTCTTC. Translating gives CASSFGPPSESSYNEQFF. The gene calls are TRBV28 and TRBJ2-1; D is perhaps TRBD2 (6 bases). Looked up from germline, CDR1 is MDHEN and CDR2 is SYDVKM. The CDR3 spans 18 residues. The V end lost 3 bases, the J end lost 0 bases, and 18 bases lay between the germline ends. The whole variable domain, filled in from reference TRBV28 and TRBJ2-1, reads DVKVTQSSRYLVKRTGEKVFLECVQDMDHENMFWYRQDPGLGLRLIYFSYDVKMKEKGDIPEGYSVSREKKERFSLILESASTNQTSMYLCASSFGPPSESSYNEQFFGPGTRLTVL.

V usage is TRBV9 and J usage is TRBJ1-1; D not resolved. V lost 0 bases and J 2 bases, leaving 5 bases between the germline ends. The germline V gene encodes CDR1 SGDLS and CDR2 YYNGEE. This CDR3 region has 13 residues. This CDR3 reads CASSVVPNTEAFF. The CDR3 DNA reads as TGTGCCAGCAGCGTAGTCCCTAACACTGAAGCTTTCTTT.

The chain links TRBV27 to TRBJ1-2; TRBD1 aligns across 7 bases. This CDR3 has 15 amino acids. The V segment lost 4 bases and the J segment 5 bases; nucleotides outside the gene matches: 10. CDR1 is MNHEY and CDR2 is SMNVEV in the germline V gene (reference sequence). CDR3 region: CASSSRQGERYGYTF. The CDR3 nucleotides are TGTGCCAGCAGTTCCCGACAGGGCGAACGGTATGGCTACACCTTC.

V and J are TRBV4-1 and TRBJ2-1, with TRBD1 identical over 7 bases. From germline, CDR1 is MGHRA and CDR2 YSYEKL. V shed 4 bases and J 4 bases; nucleotides not matched to a gene: 10. The CDR3 is 16 residues long. The CDR3 loop is CASSLPTGFPYNEQFF. The CDR3 nucleotides read TGCGCCAGCAGCCTTCCGACAGGGTTTCCTTACAATGAGCAGTTCTTC.

The chain links TRBV24-1 to TRBJ2-7; TRBD2 aligns across 8 bases. Germline CDR1 KGHDR, CDR2 SFDVKD. The CDR3 sequence is 14 residues long. V lost 2 bases, J lost 6 bases, and 5 bases stayed unmatched. The CDR3 loop is CATSDSSGRSEQYF. Here the CDR3 DNA reads TGTGCCACCAGTGATTCCAGCGGGAGATCCGAGCAGTACTTC.

Only one count was recorded for this clone. The chain combines TRBV11-3 with TRBJ2-3; TRBD2 is a possible D gene (6 bases). Germline CDR1 reads SGHNT; CDR2 reads YENEEA. CDR3 length equals 19 residues. Trimming pared 5 bases from V and 0 bases from J, leaving 24 bases between. DNA for the CDR3: TGTGCCAGCAGCCCCACTCCCCCTGGAGCCAGCGGGAGCACAGATACGCAGTATTTT. Protein: CASSPTPPGASGSTDTQYF. The full variable domain, with the rest looked up from reference TRBV11-3 and TRBJ2-3, is EAGVVQSPRYKIIEKKQPVAFWCNPISGHNTLYWYLQNLGQGPELLIRYENEEAVDDSQLPKDRFSAERLKGVDSTLKIQPAELGDSAVYLCASSPTPPGASGSTDTQYFGPGTRLTVL.